The 8 T cell receptor beta chains reported below all come from one sample, sequenced in a study of blood T cell repertoires in COVID-19. TCRdb keeps only in-frame clones here, not all; method: immunoSEQ multiplex PCR. Among 200,000 to 250,000 clones listed, roughly 79% were seen once. The specimen sequenced was peripheral blood. The receptors were gathered from a woman older than 75 with acute or convalescent COVID-19.

The genes are TRBV6-2 or TRBV6-3 and TRBJ2-1; D may be TRBD1 (6 bases). Germline assignment: CDR1 MNHEY and CDR2 SVGEGT. Trimming left V 5 bases short and J 8 bases short, with 10 bases between. The CDR3 runs to 12 residues. The CDR3, as DNA: TGTGCCAGCAGTACAGGGATCCATGAGCAGTTCTTC. Translating gives CASSTGIHEQFF.

The V call is TRBV6-2 or TRBV6-3, the J call TRBJ1-1; tentative D call: TRBD1 (6 bases). The CDR3 covers 15 residues. The germline gives CDR1 MNHEY, CDR2 SVGEGT. V was clipped by 5 bases and J by 2 bases, with 15 bases between them. CDR3 in amino acids: CASSPAGAGNTEAFF. CDR3 sequence (DNA): TGTGCCAGCAGTCCCGCAGGGGCGGGCAACACTGAAGCTTTCTTT.

The chain has TRBV10-2 and TRBJ1-4; TRBD1 aligns across 7 bases. This CDR3 has 14 residues. V shed 6 bases, J shed 3 bases, and the junction held 4 bases outside the gene matches. Germline CDR1 WSHSY, CDR2 SAAADI. In DNA form, the CDR3 reads TGCGCCAGCAGGCACAGGGGAGCTAATGAAAAACTGTTTTTT. Encoded protein: CASRHRGANEKLFF.

The chain joins TRBV4-3 to TRBJ2-1, with 8 bases fitting TRBD1. After removal of 1 base from V and 4 bases from J, the junction contained 12 bases not matched to a gene. The CDR3 is 18 amino acids. In germline, CDR1 is LGHNA, CDR2 YSLEER. The CDR3 DNA follows: TGCGCCAGCAGCCAAGGCCCTGGACAGGGATGGGGATACAATGAGCAGTTCTTC. Its protein product is CASSQGPGQGWGYNEQFF.

This clone appeared once. The chain uses TRBV7-6 and TRBJ2-5; 7 bases map to TRBD2. The CDR3 runs to 18 residues. V was pared by 5 bases and J by 2 bases, with 17 bases of the junction left unmatched. The V gene's germline CDR1 is SGHVS and CDR2 FNYEAQ. The CDR3 loop reads CASSRTQGGRTLQETQYF. CDR3 DNA: TGTGCCAGCAGCCGGACGCAGGGAGGGAGAACACTGCAAGAGACCCAGTACTTC. The entire variable domain, with the rest obtained from reference TRBV7-6 and TRBJ2-5, is as follows: GAGVSQSPRYKVTKRGQDVALRCDPISGHVSLYWYRQALGQGPEFLTYFNYEAQQDKSGLPNDRFSAERPEGSISTLTIQRTEQRDSAMYRCASSRTQGGRTLQETQYFGPGTRLLVL.

V gene TRBV5-1 combines with J gene TRBJ1-3, with 8 nucleotides matching TRBD1. Germline V lookup: CDR1 SGHRS, CDR2 YFSETQ. This CDR3 region has 16 residues. Germline trimming cut 7 bases from V and 4 bases from J; bases unmatched to any gene: 13. The CDR3 loop reads CASGYSDRGGGNTIYF. The CDR3 coding sequence is TGCGCCAGCGGCTACTCCGACAGGGGAGGAGGAAACACCATATATTTT.

This chain uses TRBV7-2 with TRBJ2-3; D unclear. The germline V gene has CDR1 SGHTA and CDR2 FQGNSA. Trimming removed 0 bases from V and 4 bases from J, with 11 bases in between. This CDR3 is 15 amino acids long. CDR3 residues: CASSLAFLAADTQYF. CDR3 coding DNA: TGTGCCAGCAGCTTAGCCTTTTTAGCAGCAGATACGCAGTATTTT.

This chain connects TRBV6-1 to TRBJ2-7; the D gene is possibly TRBD2 (6 bases). Between the trimmed V and J ends, which lost 3 bases and 0 bases, there was a span of 9 bases. This CDR3 has 14 residues. Germline V gene lookup returns CDR1 MNHNS and CDR2 SASEGT. In nucleotides, the CDR3 is TGTGCCAGCAGTGACCTTAGCGGCTCCTACGAGCAGTACTTC. Translation: CASSDLSGSYEQYF.